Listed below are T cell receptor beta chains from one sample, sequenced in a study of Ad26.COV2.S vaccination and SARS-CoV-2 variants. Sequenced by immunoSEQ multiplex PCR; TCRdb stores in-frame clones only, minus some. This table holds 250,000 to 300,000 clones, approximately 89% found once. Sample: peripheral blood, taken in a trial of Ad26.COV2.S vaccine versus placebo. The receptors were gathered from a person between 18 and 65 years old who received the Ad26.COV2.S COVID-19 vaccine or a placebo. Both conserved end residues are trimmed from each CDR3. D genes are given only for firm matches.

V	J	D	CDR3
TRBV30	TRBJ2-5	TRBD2	AWSMGLKFVETQY
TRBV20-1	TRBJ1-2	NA	SVQGGYGYT
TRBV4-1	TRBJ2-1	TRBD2	ASSLGVAGGTEQF
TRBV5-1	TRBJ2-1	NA	ASSLGLLRYNEQF
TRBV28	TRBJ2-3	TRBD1	AGQGQEDPTDTQY
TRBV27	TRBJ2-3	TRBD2	ASSPTSGGLDTQY
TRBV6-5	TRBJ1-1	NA	ASRAGANTEAF
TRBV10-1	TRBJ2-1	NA	ASSSRNNEQF
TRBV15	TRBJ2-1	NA	ATSSYNEQF
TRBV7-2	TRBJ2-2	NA	ASSVSLNTGELF
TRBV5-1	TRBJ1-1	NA	ASSLRGVTEAF
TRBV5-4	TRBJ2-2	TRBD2	ASSQGLAGVTGELF
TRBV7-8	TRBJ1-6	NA	ASGRGDPQRSPLH
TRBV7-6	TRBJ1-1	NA	ASSPAENTEAF
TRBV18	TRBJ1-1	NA	ASSPQGVNTEAF
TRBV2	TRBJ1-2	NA	ATMWTGYGYT
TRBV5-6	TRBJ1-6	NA	ASSFRVGGWNSPLH
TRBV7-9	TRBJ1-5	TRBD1	ASSRTGGNQPQH
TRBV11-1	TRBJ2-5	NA	ASSPGAALQETQY
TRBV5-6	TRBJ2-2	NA	ASSSGPPGELF
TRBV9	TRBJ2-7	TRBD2	ASSVGRGRTYEQY
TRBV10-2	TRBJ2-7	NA	ASSEWAPGYEQY
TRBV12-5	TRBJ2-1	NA	ASGQTFQSSYNEQF
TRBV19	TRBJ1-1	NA	ASMDSPTEAF
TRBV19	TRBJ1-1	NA	ASSARGQYTEAF
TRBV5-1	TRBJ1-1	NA	ASQREKGEAF
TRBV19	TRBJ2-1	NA	ASSLQGSYNEQF
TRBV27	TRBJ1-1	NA	ASSAGAIGTEAF
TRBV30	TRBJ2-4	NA	AWSVKLGNIQY
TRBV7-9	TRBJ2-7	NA	ASSLNGGRGISYEQY
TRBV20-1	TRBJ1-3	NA	SARAGNTIY
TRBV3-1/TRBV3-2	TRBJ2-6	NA	ASSQDSGANVLT
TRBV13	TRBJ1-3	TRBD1	ASSGQGSGRNTIY
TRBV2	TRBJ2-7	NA	ASSENSPSSYEQY
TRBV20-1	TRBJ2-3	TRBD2	SASRLAGSTDTQY
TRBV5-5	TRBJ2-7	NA	ASSWAGSSYEQY
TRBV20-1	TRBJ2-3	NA	SGDSTDTQY
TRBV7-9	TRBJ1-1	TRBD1	ASSSGTANTEAF
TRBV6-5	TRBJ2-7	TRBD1	ASSTPDRFYEQY
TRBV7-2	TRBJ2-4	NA	ASSLGEAILAKNIQY
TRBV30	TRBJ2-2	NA	AWKSRGIMNTGELF
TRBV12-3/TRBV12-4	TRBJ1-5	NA	ASSLRAYQPQH
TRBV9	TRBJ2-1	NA	ASSGTEGYFYNEQF
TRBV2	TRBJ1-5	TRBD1	ASSEGTGSQPQH
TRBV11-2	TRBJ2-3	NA	ASSLYDVSTDTQY